These T cell receptor beta chains were read from a single sample in a study of T-cell reconstitution after alpha-beta-depleted transplantation in children. TCRdb fed the PCR reads into MiXCR, producing one record per CDR3 protein. The table includes about 980,000 distinct CDR3 sequences, about 29% detected once. Specimen: PBMCs, mostly from graft donor cells, collected 360 days after TCRalphabeta/CD19-depleted stem cell transplant. These receptors originate from a boy in the first two years of life who had a stem cell transplant for SCID, so the T cells may come from the graft donor. Each CDR3 is given with its conserved first and last residue. The D gene is left open where the match is weak. Clone size is given for some rows only: seen once, a few or many times, or a class if the clone is expanded.

V gene: TRBV7-3; clone size: NA; D gene: NA; J gene: TRBJ1-2; CDR3 protein: CASSPSPGRQRSGYTF; CDR3 DNA: TGTGCCAGCAGCCCCTCTCCCGGCAGGCAGAGGAGTGGCTACACCTTC
V gene: TRBV12-3/TRBV12-4; clone size: NA; D gene: NA; J gene: TRBJ2-7; CDR3 protein: CASSEGPLVRYEQYF; CDR3 DNA: TGTGCCAGCAGTGAGGGACCGCTCGTACGATACGAGCAGTACTTC
V gene: TRBV20-1; clone size: few; D gene: TRBD2; J gene: TRBJ2-3; CDR3 protein: CSARPAGGPPQYF; CDR3 DNA: TGCAGTGCTAGACCAGCGGGGGGGCCTCCGCAGTATTTT
V gene: TRBV5-1; clone size: NA; D gene: NA; J gene: TRBJ2-2; CDR3 protein: CASSFNSPNTGELFF; CDR3 DNA: TGCGCCAGCAGCTTCAACAGCCCCAACACCGGGGAGCTGTTTTTT
V gene: TRBV3-1; clone size: few; D gene: NA; J gene: TRBJ2-1; CDR3 protein: CASGGTEYNEQFF; CDR3 DNA: TGTGCCAGCGGCGGGACAGAATACAATGAGCAGTTCTTC
V gene: TRBV5-1; clone size: few; D gene: TRBD2; J gene: TRBJ2-3; CDR3 protein: CASSYGAGARDTQYF; CDR3 DNA: TGCGCCAGCAGCTATGGAGCGGGGGCCAGAGATACGCAGTATTTT
V gene: TRBV29-1; clone size: NA; D gene: TRBD1; J gene: TRBJ1-3; CDR3 protein: CSVQNRGTGNTIYF; CDR3 DNA: TGCAGCGTCCAAAACAGGGGTACTGGAAACACCATATATTTT
V gene: TRBV20-1; clone size: NA; D gene: NA; J gene: TRBJ1-5; CDR3 protein: CSALPNNQPQHF; CDR3 DNA: TGCAGTGCGCTCCCTAACAATCAGCCCCAGCATTTT
V gene: TRBV24-1; clone size: many; D gene: NA; J gene: TRBJ2-3; CDR3 protein: CATSDLGTGEGLDTQYF; CDR3 DNA: TGTGCCACCAGTGATTTAGGGACTGGGGAAGGGTTGGATACGCAGTATTTT
V gene: TRBV7-3; clone size: many; D gene: NA; J gene: TRBJ2-3; CDR3 protein: CASSLSGTAPTDTQYF; CDR3 DNA: TGTGCCAGCAGCTTAAGCGGGACAGCTCCCACAGATACGCAGTATTTT
V gene: TRBV9; clone size: NA; D gene: NA; J gene: TRBJ2-5; CDR3 protein: CASSVAGASGTQYF; CDR3 DNA: TGTGCCAGCAGCGTAGCAGGGGCGAGCGGGACCCAGTACTTC
V gene: TRBV6-1; clone size: NA; D gene: TRBD1; J gene: TRBJ1-5; CDR3 protein: CASSATGTGSGSNQPQHF; CDR3 DNA: TGTGCCAGCAGTGCCACCGGGACAGGGAGTGGGAGCAATCAGCCCCAGCATTTT
V gene: TRBV10-3; clone size: NA; D gene: TRBD1; J gene: TRBJ2-7; CDR3 protein: CAISTGGSFYEQYF; CDR3 DNA: TGTGCCATCAGCACAGGGGGCAGTTTCTACGAGCAGTACTTC
V gene: TRBV7-2; clone size: NA; D gene: TRBD2; J gene: TRBJ2-2; CDR3 protein: CASSSGGTANTGELFF; CDR3 DNA: TGTGCCAGCAGCTCCGGGGGGACGGCGAACACCGGGGAGCTGTTTTTT
V gene: TRBV25-1; clone size: NA; D gene: NA; J gene: TRBJ2-3; CDR3 protein: CASSEFVSWGEPASTDTQYF; CDR3 DNA: TGTGCCAGCAGTGAATTTGTATCTTGGGGAGAGCCGGCGAGCACAGATACGCAGTATTTT
V gene: TRBV4-3; clone size: few; D gene: TRBD1; J gene: TRBJ2-5; CDR3 protein: CASSQGTGARETQYF; CDR3 DNA: TGCGCCAGCAGCCAAGGGACAGGGGCGAGGGAGACCCAGTACTTC
V gene: TRBV7-6; clone size: NA; D gene: NA; J gene: TRBJ2-1; CDR3 protein: CASLGVGHNEQFF; CDR3 DNA: TGTGCCTCTTTGGGGGTAGGACACAATGAGCAGTTCTTC
V gene: TRBV3-1; clone size: NA; D gene: TRBD2; J gene: TRBJ2-1; CDR3 protein: CASSQLERGALHLGSYNEQFF; CDR3 DNA: TGTGCCAGCAGCCAGCTCGAGCGGGGGGCCCTCCATCTCGGCTCCTACAATGAGCAGTTCTTC